This entry features one T cell receptor (beta chain) sequence. Its cognate antigen is unknown. This sample stems from a study of cytomegalovirus exposure and HLA in healthy donors. Study-level points and caveats: Some TCR beta chains (over 150 of them) were listed as cytomegalovirus-associated.

Vbeta (60) and Jbeta (13) primers were used in the PCR. Study processing details: The count from a later analysis was 65 million to 90 million unique TCR beta chains, 9.5 million to 13 million of them shared. Only in-frame clones appear in the TCRdb table, and some are missing; sequencing was by immunoSEQ multiplex PCR. The DNA gave D and trimming, while V, J and clone size come from that table. The sample shows about 100,000 clones, 75% to 85% of them seen only once. Sequenced input: PBMCs. The sequence came from a female donor in good health and CMV-seropositive.

The chain's CDR3 is CASSLGLARQETQYF. CDR3 coding DNA: TGCGCCAGCAGCTTGGGGCTAGCGAGGCAAGAGACCCAGTACTTC. V is TRBV5-1 and J is TRBJ2-5, with D perhaps matching TRBD2 (6 bases). V was trimmed by 0 bases and J by 2 bases, leaving 11 bases between them. The CDR3 is made up of 15 amino acids. From germline, CDR1 is SGHRS and CDR2 YFSETQ.